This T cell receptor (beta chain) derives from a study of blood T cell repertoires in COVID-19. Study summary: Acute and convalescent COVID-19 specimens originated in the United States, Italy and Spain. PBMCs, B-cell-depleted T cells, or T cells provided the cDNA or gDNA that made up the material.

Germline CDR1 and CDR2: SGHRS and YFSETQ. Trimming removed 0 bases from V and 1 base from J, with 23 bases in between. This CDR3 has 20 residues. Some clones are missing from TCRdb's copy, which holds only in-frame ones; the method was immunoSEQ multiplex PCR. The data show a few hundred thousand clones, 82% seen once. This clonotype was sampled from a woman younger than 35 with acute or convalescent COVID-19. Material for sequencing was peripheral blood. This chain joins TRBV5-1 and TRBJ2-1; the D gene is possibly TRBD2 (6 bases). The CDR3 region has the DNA TGCGCCAGCAGCTTGGAAGGCGGGGAGTCCTATACAAAATCCTACAATGAGCAGTTCTTC. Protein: CASSLEGGESYTKSYNEQFF.